These 16 T cell receptor beta chains originate from one sample sequenced in a study of human T cells and chemical hapten exposure. Indicated time point: pre-sensitization, week 0. Indicated treatment: therapeutic diphenylcyclopropenone sensitization with weekly scalp DPC. Using its own MiXCR run on the RACE reads, TCRdb lists one record per CDR3 protein. The sample shows around 300,000 distinct CDR3 sequences, 5.5% of them seen only once. The source material was whole blood, sampled in connection with sensitization to the hapten diphenylcyclopropenone (DPC). These receptors all come from a woman aged 18-35 years with alopecia areata. Some clones in this sample may be carry-over from other donors' samples.

The gene calls are TRBV12-3 or TRBV12-4 and TRBJ1-5; D gene unclear. Trimming took 5 bases from V and 3 from J, leaving 14 bases between them. This CDR3 has 15 residues. The CDR3 DNA reads as TGTGCCAGCAGTCCTGGCGGCCTTAACAATCAGCCCCAGCATTTT. Protein: CASSPGGLNNQPQHF.

This clonotype has at least ten counts. This chain uses TRBV28 with TRBJ1-1; 7 nucleotides match TRBD1. This CDR3 comprises 14 residues. Germline loops: CDR1 MDHEN, CDR2 SYDVKM. Trimming took 5 bases from V and 4 from J; bases not matched to a gene: 7. CDR3 bases: TGTGCCAGCAGTCTCGACAGGGCTATCACTGAAGCTTTCTTT. Its translation is CASSLDRAITEAFF.

This clonotype was counted a few times. The chain couples TRBV6-2 or TRBV6-3 to TRBJ2-2; D call uncertain. This CDR3 contains 16 residues. The V and J ends lost 6 bases and 0 bases respectively, with 14 bases between them. The germline gives CDR1 MNHEY, CDR2 SVGEGT. In DNA form, the CDR3 reads TGTGCCAGCAGCCAAACGGCCGATTCGAACACCGGGGAGCTGTTTTTT. Its translation is CASSQTADSNTGELFF.

In this sample, this clonotype turned up a few times. The chain is built from TRBV2 and TRBJ1-1; tentatively, D is TRBD1 (6 bases). V was shortened by 4 bases and J by 2 bases, with 14 bases between the two germline ends. Germline V gene lookup returns CDR1 SNHLY and CDR2 FYNNEI. CDR3 size: 15 residues. The CDR3, as DNA: TGTGCCAGCAGTGTGTGGGGGGGCGCAAACACTGAAGCTTTCTTT. Residues: CASSVWGGANTEAFF.

The rearrangement links TRBV6-2 or TRBV6-3 to TRBJ2-4, with 7 nucleotides matching TRBD1. The CDR3 spans 14 residues. CDR1 and CDR2 from the germline V gene are MNHEY and SVGEGT. V lost 7 bases, J lost 6 bases, and 9 bases stayed unmatched. The CDR3 DNA is TGTGCCAGCACCCAGGACAGGAATGGAAACATTCAGTACTTC. Amino acid sequence: CASTQDRNGNIQYF.

The chain couples TRBV29-1 to TRBJ1-1; D gene ambiguous. Germline V gene data show CDR1 as SQVTM and CDR2 as ANQGSEA. This CDR3 contains 15 residues. Trimming stripped 3 bases from V and 1 base from J, with 15 bases between. CDR3: CSVDRSKGRNTEAFF. The CDR3 DNA sequence: TGCAGCGTTGATAGGAGCAAAGGACGGAACACTGAAGCTTTCTTT.

This clonotype has a handful of counts. The CDR3 nucleotides read TGTGCCAGCTCACCCCTCGACAGGGGAGGATCACCCCTCCACTTT. Protein product: CASSPLDRGGSPLHF. The rearrangement uses TRBV18 and TRBJ1-6; 8 nucleotides match TRBD1. Germline V gives CDR1 KGHSH, CDR2 LQKENI. The CDR3 runs to 15 residues. V trimming: 3 bases; J trimming: 10 bases; junction bases outside the gene matches: 8. The full variable domain, in which reference TRBV18 and TRBJ1-6 provide the parts outside the CDR3, is NAGVMQNPRHLVRRRGQEARLRCSPMKGHSHVYWYRQLPEEGLKFMVYLQKENIIDESGMPKERFSAEFPKEGPSILRIQQVVRGDSAAYFCASSPLDRGGSPLHFGNGTRLTVT.

The genes are TRBV29-1 and TRBJ2-3, with TRBD2 identical over 8 bases. This CDR3 region has 14 residues. V lost 1 base to trimming and J lost 1 base; unmatched junction nucleotides: 1. Germline CDR1 reads SQVTM; CDR2 reads ANQGSEA. In DNA form, the CDR3 reads TGCAGCGTTGAAGGGCGGGGGGGCACAGATACGCAGTATTTT. It specifies CSVEGRGGTDTQYF.

This clonotype was seen at least ten times. The CDR3 DNA sequence: TGCAGTGTAACTAGCGGATCCTACAATGAGCAGTTCTTC. Residues: CSVTSGSYNEQFF. J is TRBJ2-1 and V is TRBV20-1; 8 bases are shared with TRBD2. The V gene's germline CDR1 is DFQATT and CDR2 SNEGSKA (reference sequence). CDR3 length equals 13 residues. V shed 7 bases, J shed 1 base, and the junction held 3 bases outside the gene matches.

The chain uses TRBV6-5 and TRBJ1-1, with TRBD1 as a possible D gene (5 bases). There are 15 residues in the CDR3. Trimming left V 2 bases short and J 0 bases short, with 10 bases between. Germline V gives CDR1 MNHEY, CDR2 SVGAGI. The CDR3, as DNA: TGTGCCAGCAGTTACATGGGACTGGTGAACACTGAAGCTTTCTTT. Translating it yields CASSYMGLVNTEAFF.

This chain links TRBV4-1 with TRBJ1-4; D unresolved. The V gene's germline CDR1 is MGHRA and CDR2 YSYEKL. The CDR3 runs 18 residues. Deletions cut 1 base from V and 3 bases from J, with 18 bases between. CDR3 in DNA: TGCGCCAGCAGCCAAGGCAGACCGCCCGGAGGGCCTAATGAAAAACTGTTTTTT. This encodes CASSQGRPPGGPNEKLFF.

This clonotype was seen a handful of times. The chain carries TRBV5-1 and TRBJ2-2; maybe TRBD1 (5 bases). From germline, CDR1 is SGHRS and CDR2 YFSETQ. V was pared by 1 base and J by 6 bases, with 16 bases between. The CDR3 loop spans 16 amino acids. The CDR3 bases are TGCGCCAGCAGCTTGTCCCCTGTCCAGGGCCCCGGGGAGCTGTTTTTT. Protein sequence: CASSLSPVQGPGELFF.

This clonotype was observed a handful of times. The chain carries TRBV6-2 or TRBV6-3 and TRBJ1-5, with D possibly being TRBD1 (6 bases). This CDR3 has 17 amino acids. V was trimmed by 7 bases and J by 0 bases, leaving 19 bases between them. The germline V gene encodes CDR1 MNHEY and CDR2 SVGEGT. In DNA, the CDR3 is TGTGCCAGCAATACTTGGAGGGGGGACCTTAGCAATCAGCCCCAGCATTTT. This sequence encodes CASNTWRGDLSNQPQHF.

Note on this clonotype: One junction end disagrees with the germline gene, perhaps due to a read error. V is TRBV12-3 or TRBV12-4 and J is TRBJ2-3; D may be TRBD1 or TRBD2 (5 bases each). The CDR3 spans 15 residues. DNA of the CDR3: TGTGCCAGCAGTTTAGGGGGCGCGGGTGCAGATACGCTGTATTTT. Protein sequence: CASSLGGAGADTLYF.

Comments on this clonotype: This may stem from a read error, because a much larger clone lies one nucleotide away. The chain uses TRBV27 and TRBJ2-6; D ambiguous. This CDR3 region has 15 residues. The V gene's germline CDR1 is MNHEY and CDR2 SMNVEV (reference sequence). CDR3 in DNA: TGTGCCAGCAGTACGCGAACCTCTCGGGCCAACGTCCTGACTTTC. It codes for CASSTRTSRANVLTF. Full variable domain (missing parts from reference TRBV27 and TRBJ2-6): EAQVTQNPRYLITVTGKKLTVTCSQNMNHEYMSWYRQDPGLGLRQIYYSMNVEVTDKGDVPEGYKVSRKEKRNFPLILESPSPNQTSLYFCASSTRTSRANVLTFGAGSRLTVL.

This clonotype was seen at least ten times. This chain links TRBV5-5 with TRBJ2-3; 8 bases agree with TRBD2. The CDR3 has 13 residues. V lost 5 bases, J lost 4 bases, and 3 bases stayed unmatched. CDR1 and CDR2 from the germline V gene are SGHKS and YYEKEE (reference sequence). CDR3 nucleotides: TGTGCCAGCAGGCGGGGGGTGGCAGATACGCAGTATTTT. It encodes CASRRGVADTQYF.